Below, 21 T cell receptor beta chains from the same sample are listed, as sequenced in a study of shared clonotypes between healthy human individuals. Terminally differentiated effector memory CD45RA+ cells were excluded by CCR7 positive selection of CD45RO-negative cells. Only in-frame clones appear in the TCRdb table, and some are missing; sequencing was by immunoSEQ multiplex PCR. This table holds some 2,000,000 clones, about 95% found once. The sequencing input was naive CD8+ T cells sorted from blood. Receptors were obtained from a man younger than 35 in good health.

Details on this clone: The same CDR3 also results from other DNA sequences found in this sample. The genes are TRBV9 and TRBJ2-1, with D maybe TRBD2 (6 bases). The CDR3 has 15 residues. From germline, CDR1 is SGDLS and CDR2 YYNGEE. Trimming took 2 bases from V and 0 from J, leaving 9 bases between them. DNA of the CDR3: TGTGCCAGCAGCGTGGCGGGAACCTCCTACAATGAGCAGTTCTTC. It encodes CASSVAGTSYNEQFF.

The chain's CDR3 is CASSLIPGTGGNTGELFF. The CDR3 DNA reads as TGTGCCAGCAGCCTAATTCCCGGGACAGGGGGCAACACCGGGGAGCTGTTTTTT. The chain combines TRBV7-2 with TRBJ2-2; 12 positions match TRBD1. The V gene's germline CDR1 is SGHTA and CDR2 FQGNSA. There are 18 residues in the CDR3. V was pared by 5 bases and J by 2 bases, with 9 bases of the junction left unmatched.

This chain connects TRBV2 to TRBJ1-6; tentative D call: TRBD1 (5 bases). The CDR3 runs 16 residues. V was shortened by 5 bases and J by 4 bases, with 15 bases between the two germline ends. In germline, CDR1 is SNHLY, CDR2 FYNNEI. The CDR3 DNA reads TGTGCCAGCAGTCCACCTCCGACAGTTTATAATTCACCCCTCCACTTT. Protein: CASSPPPTVYNSPLHF.

This CDR3 is CASSLDGTGRTDTQYF. The CDR3 DNA is TGTGCCAGCAGCTTGGATGGGACAGGGAGAACAGATACGCAGTATTTT. The J gene is TRBJ2-3, the V gene TRBV5-6, with 9 bases identical to TRBD1. The CDR3 has 16 residues. CDR1 and CDR2 (germline): SGHDT, YYEEEE. V dropped 0 bases and J dropped 3; count of bases not matched to a gene: 5.

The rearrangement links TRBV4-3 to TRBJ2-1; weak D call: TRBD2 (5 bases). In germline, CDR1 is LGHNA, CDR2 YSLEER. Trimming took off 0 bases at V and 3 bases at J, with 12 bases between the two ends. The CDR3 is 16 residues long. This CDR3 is CASSQDGLASYNEQFF. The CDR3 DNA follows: TGCGCCAGCAGCCAAGATGGCCTAGCTAGCTACAATGAGCAGTTCTTC.

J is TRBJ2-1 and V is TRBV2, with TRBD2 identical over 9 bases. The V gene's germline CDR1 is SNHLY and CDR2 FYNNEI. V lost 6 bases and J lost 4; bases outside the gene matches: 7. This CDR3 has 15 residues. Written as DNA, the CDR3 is TGTGCCAGCAGATTAGCGGGGGAGGGGTACAATGAGCAGTTCTTC. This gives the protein CASRLAGEGYNEQFF. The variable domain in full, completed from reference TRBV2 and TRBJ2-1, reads EPEVTQTPSHQVTQMGQEVILRCVPISNHLYFYWYRQILGQKVEFLVSFYNNEISEKSEIFDDQFSVERPDGSNFTLKIRSTKLEDSAMYFCASRLAGEGYNEQFFGPGTRLTVL.

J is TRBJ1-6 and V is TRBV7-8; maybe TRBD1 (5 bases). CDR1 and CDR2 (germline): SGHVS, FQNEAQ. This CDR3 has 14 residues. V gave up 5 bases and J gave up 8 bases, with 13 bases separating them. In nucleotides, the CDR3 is TGTGCCAGCAGCCCGGGTTGGGGGGATTCACCCCTCCACTTT. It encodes CASSPGWGDSPLHF.

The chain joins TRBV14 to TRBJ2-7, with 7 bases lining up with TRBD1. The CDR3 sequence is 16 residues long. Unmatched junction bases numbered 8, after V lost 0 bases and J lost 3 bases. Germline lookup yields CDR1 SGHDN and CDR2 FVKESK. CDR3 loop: CASSQETGTALYEQYF. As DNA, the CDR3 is TGTGCCAGCAGCCAAGAGACCGGGACAGCCCTCTACGAGCAGTACTTC.

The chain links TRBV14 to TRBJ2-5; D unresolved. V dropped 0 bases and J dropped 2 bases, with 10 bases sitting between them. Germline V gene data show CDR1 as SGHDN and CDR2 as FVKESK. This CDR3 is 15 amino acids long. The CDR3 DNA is TGTGCCAGCAGCCAAGATTGGATGGGACAAGAGACCCAGTACTTC. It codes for CASSQDWMGQETQYF.

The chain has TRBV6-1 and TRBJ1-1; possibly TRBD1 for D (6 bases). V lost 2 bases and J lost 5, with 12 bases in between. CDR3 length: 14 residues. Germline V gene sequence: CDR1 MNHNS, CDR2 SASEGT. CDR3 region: CASSESGVWTEAFF. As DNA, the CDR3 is TGTGCCAGCAGTGAATCAGGGGTGTGGACTGAAGCTTTCTTT.

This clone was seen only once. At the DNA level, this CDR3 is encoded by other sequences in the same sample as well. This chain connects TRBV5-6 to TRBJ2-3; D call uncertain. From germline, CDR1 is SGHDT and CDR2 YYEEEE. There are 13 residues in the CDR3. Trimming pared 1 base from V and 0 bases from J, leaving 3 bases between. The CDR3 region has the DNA TGTGCCAGCAGCTTGCTGAGCACAGATACGCAGTATTTT. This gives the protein CASSLLSTDTQYF.

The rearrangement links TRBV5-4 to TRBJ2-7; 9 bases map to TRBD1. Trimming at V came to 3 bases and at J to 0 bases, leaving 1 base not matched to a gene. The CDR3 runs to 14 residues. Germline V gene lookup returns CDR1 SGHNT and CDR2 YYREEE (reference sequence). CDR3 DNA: TGTGCCAGCAGCTCGGGACAGGGCTCCTACGAGCAGTACTTC. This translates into CASSSGQGSYEQYF.

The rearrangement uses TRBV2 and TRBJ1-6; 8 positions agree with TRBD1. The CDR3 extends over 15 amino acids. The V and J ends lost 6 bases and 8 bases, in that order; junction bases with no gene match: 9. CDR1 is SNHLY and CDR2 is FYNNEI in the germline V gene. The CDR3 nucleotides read TGTGCCAGCAGCGAAAGGACAGGGATGCATTCACCCCTCCACTTT. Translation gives CASSERTGMHSPLHF.

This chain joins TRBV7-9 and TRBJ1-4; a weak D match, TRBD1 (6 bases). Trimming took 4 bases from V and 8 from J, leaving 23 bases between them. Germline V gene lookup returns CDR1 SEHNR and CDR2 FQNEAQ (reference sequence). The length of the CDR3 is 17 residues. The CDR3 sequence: CASSWQRTDKGGEKLFF. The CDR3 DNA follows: TGTGCCAGCAGCTGGCAGAGGACAGACAAGGGTGGGGAAAAACTGTTTTTT.

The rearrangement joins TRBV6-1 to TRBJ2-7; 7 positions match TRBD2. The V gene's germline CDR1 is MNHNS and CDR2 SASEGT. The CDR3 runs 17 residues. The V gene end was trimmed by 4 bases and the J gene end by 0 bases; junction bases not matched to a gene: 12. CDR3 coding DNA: TGTGCCAGCAGTGCCCAACAACTAGCGTCGAGCTCCTACGAGCAGTACTTC. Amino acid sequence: CASSAQQLASSSYEQYF.

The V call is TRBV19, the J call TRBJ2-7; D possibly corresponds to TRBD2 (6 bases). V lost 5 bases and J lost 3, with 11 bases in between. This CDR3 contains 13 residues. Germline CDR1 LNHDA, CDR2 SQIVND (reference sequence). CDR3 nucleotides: TGTGCCAGTAGTGCCTCGGGAGACTACGAGCAGTACTTC. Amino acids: CASSASGDYEQYF.

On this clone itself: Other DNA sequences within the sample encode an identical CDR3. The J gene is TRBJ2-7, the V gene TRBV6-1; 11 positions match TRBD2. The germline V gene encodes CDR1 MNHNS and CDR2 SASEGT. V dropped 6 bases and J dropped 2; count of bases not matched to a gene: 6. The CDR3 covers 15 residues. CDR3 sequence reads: CASSPRLAGTYEQYF. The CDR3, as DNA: TGTGCCAGCAGCCCCAGACTAGCGGGGACCTACGAGCAGTACTTC.

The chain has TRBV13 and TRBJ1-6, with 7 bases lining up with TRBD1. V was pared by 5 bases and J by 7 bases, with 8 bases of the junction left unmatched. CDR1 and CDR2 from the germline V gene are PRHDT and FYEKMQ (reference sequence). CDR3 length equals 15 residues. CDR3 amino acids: CASSQTGIWNSPLHF. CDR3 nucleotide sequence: TGTGCCAGCAGCCAGACAGGGATCTGGAATTCACCCCTCCACTTT.

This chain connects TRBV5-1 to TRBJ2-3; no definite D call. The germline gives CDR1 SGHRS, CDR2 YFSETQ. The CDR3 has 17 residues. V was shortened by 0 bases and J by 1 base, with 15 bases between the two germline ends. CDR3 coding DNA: TGCGCCAGCAGCTTGGGACCCACCGGGTCGGGCACAGATACGCAGTATTTT. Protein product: CASSLGPTGSGTDTQYF. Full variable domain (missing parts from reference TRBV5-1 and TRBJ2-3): KAGVTQTPRYLIKTRGQQVTLSCSPISGHRSVSWYQQTPGQGLQFLFEYFSETQRNKGNFPGRFSGRQFSNSRSEMNVSTLELGDSALYLCASSLGPTGSGTDTQYFGPGTRLTVL.

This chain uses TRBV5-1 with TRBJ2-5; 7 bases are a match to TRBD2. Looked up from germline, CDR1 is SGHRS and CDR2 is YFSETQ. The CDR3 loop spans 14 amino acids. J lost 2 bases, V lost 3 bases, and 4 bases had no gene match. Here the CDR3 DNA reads TGCGCCAGCAGCTCCAAGCGGGGACAAGAGACCCAGTACTTC. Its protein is CASSSKRGQETQYF.

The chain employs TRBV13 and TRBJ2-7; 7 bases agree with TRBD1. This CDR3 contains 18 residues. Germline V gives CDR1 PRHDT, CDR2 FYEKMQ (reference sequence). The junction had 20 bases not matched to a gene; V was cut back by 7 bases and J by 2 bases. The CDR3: CASNSRGNPGTDPYEQYF. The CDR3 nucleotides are TGTGCCAGCAACAGTCGTGGGAATCCCGGGACAGATCCCTACGAGCAGTACTTC.